Below are 3 T cell receptor beta chains sequenced from a single sample in a study of CD8 T cells in ankylosing spondylitis. TCRdb analysed the 5' RACE reads with MiXCR anew, one entry per CDR3 protein. The profile shows 300,000 to 350,000 distinct CDR3 sequences, 20% of them singletons. The sequenced sample was blood, either unsorted or a sorted T cell fraction (not recorded which). The receptors derive from a female donor with ankylosing spondylitis or in good health (not recorded which).

This clonotype was detected ten times or more. The V and J genes are TRBV10-2 and TRBJ2-3, with D hard to call. The CDR3 loop spans 16 amino acids. Germline V gene sequence: CDR1 WSHSY, CDR2 SAAADI. V lost 3 bases and J lost 2, with 15 bases in between. Here the CDR3 reads CASSDKRPTYTDTQYF. The CDR3 DNA reads TGCGCCAGCAGTGATAAGCGACCGACATACACAGATACGCAGTATTTT.

In its sample, this clonotype was seen many times. This chain joins TRBV7-6 and TRBJ2-5; weak D call: TRBD2 (5 bases). Germline loops: CDR1 SGHVS, CDR2 FNYEAQ. Deletions cut 5 bases from V and 5 bases from J, with 27 bases between. The CDR3 is 18 amino acids. CDR3 sequence: CASSLRPPQDWGVETQYF. CDR3 bases: TGTGCCAGCAGCCTACGACCCCCTCAAGACTGGGGAGTGGAGACCCAGTACTTC.

This clonotype was seen a few times. The chain is built from TRBV7-2 and TRBJ2-5; D possibly corresponds to TRBD2 (5 bases). Germline V gene sequence: CDR1 SGHTA, CDR2 FQGNSA. This CDR3 contains 11 residues. V was trimmed by 8 bases and J by 4 bases, leaving 8 bases between them. CDR3 bases: TGTGCCAGCCGGGAAGGAGAGACCCAGTACTTC. This translates into CASREGETQYF.